This TCR beta chain originates from a study of early T cells in non-severe SARS-CoV-2 infection. Study background: Sequenced bulk RNA came from whole blood that was unsorted, and chains were unpaired.

The germline CDR1 and CDR2 sequences are SQVTM and ANQGSEA. CDR3 length equals 13 residues. The V end lost 3 bases, the J end lost 0 bases, and 9 bases lay between the germline ends. This clonotype has just a few counts. Its antigen remains unknown. The protocol attached unique molecular identifiers to individual cDNA molecules. TCRdb reprocessed the 5' RACE reads with MiXCR, giving one entry per CDR3 protein. The sample contains some 57,000 distinct CDR3 sequences, about 13% of which appear only once. General observations from the study: There was a bias toward anti-spike CD8 responses in VDJdb matching, which missed private and CD4 specificities.

The clonotype was recovered from an adult who was a healthcare worker with PCR-confirmed SARS-CoV-2 infection or an uninfected control (not recorded which). The specimen sequenced was whole blood. The chain combines TRBV29-1 with TRBJ2-7; tentatively, D is TRBD2 (6 bases). CDR3 amino acids: CSVEAGPSYEQYF. CDR3 nucleotides: TGCAGCGTTGAGGCGGGGCCCTCCTACGAGCAGTACTTC.